The TCR beta chain described here comes from a study of blood T cell repertoires in COVID-19. Germline assignment: CDR1 MNHNS and CDR2 SASEGT. This CDR3 contains 15 residues. The V segment lost 3 bases and the J segment 6 bases; nucleotides outside the gene matches: 9. The protocol was immunoSEQ multiplex PCR, while the TCRdb copy is restricted to in-frame clones and leaves out a portion. The table includes more than 110,000 clones, 80% to 90% detected once. This sequence joins TRBV6-1 and TRBJ2-7, with 9 bases fitting TRBD2. This clonotype was obtained from a man aged 55 to 69 with active or convalescent COVID-19. Sequenced material: peripheral blood. CDR3 amino acids: CASSDVRGGAGEQYF. The DNA for the CDR3 is TGTGCCAGCAGTGATGTTCGCGGGGGGGCGGGCGAGCAGTACTTC.